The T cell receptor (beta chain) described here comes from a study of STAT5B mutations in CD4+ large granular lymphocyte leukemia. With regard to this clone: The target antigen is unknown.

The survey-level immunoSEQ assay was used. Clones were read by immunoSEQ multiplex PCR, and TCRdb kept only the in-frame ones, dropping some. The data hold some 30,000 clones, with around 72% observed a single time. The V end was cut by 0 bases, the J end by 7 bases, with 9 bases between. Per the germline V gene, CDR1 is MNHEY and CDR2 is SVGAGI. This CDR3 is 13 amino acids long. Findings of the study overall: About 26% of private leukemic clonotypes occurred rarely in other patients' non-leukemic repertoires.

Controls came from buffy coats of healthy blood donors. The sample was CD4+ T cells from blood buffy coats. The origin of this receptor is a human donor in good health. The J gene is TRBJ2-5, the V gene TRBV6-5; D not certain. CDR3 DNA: TGTGCCAGCAGTTACTCCGATGCGACGACCCAGTACTTC. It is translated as CASSYSDATTQYF.